The rows below give T cell receptor beta chains drawn from one sample of a study of shared clonotypes between healthy human individuals. Sequenced by immunoSEQ multiplex PCR; TCRdb stores in-frame clones only, minus some. The repertoire includes about half a million clones, more than 65% of them detected once, and roughly 12% sits in the top ten. The material sequenced was PBMCs. The receptors come from a woman in her thirties or forties in good health. Some clones in this sample may be carry-over from other donors' samples. CDR3s include the opening cysteine and the closing phenylalanine or tryptophan. D genes are given only for firm matches. The listing skips clone size in some rows; elsewhere it reads once, few, many or a size class.

TRBD2,TRBV7-2,TRBJ2-5,NA,CASSARGGTSGKGETQYF,TGTGCCAGCAGCGCCCGGGGGGGGACTAGCGGGAAGGGCGAGACCCAGTACTTC
TRBD2,TRBV18,TRBJ2-7,NA,CASKTSGRDEQYF,TGTGCCAGCAAAACTAGCGGGAGAGACGAGCAGTACTTC
NA,TRBV5-1,TRBJ2-6,many,CASSLGGTGANVLTF,TGCGCCAGCAGCTTGGGTGGGACTGGGGCCAACGTCCTGACTTTC
TRBD1,TRBV15,TRBJ2-7,NA,CATSRDRGPYEQYF,TGTGCCACCAGCAGGGACAGGGGACCGTACGAGCAGTACTTC
NA,TRBV18,TRBJ2-5,NA,CASSPNLQETQYF,TGTGCCAGCTCACCGAACTTACAAGAGACCCAGTACTTC
NA,TRBV6-6,TRBJ2-5,many,CASGMVGETQYF,TGTGCCAGCGGTATGGTGGGGGAGACCCAGTACTTC
NA,TRBV6-5,TRBJ1-1,once,CASSAGKNTEAFF,TGTGCCAGCAGCGCAGGGAAGAACACTGAAGCTTTCTTT
NA,TRBV30,TRBJ2-3,NA,CAWSVGGRGDTQYF,TGTGCCTGGAGTGTAGGGGGGCGCGGGGATACGCAGTATTTT
NA,TRBV18,TRBJ2-6,NA,CASSPPNYSGANVLTF,TGTGCCAGCTCACCACCAAATTACTCTGGGGCCAACGTCCTGACTTTC
NA,TRBV9,TRBJ1-5,once,CASSPRGYNQPQHF,TGTGCCAGCAGCCCCCGGGGCTACAATCAGCCACAGCATTTT
NA,TRBV11-2,TRBJ1-3,NA,CASSLGSSGNTIYF,TGTGCCAGCAGCTTAGGATCTTCTGGAAACACCATATATTTT
NA,TRBV29-1,TRBJ2-1,NA,CSVEPPPKFF,TGCAGCGTTGAACCACCCCCTAAGTTCTTC
TRBD1,TRBV30,TRBJ2-7,NA,CAWTNKQGSSYEQYF,TGTGCCTGGACCAATAAACAGGGGTCCTCCTACGAGCAGTACTTC
NA,TRBV28,TRBJ2-7,NA,CASSPPRPSSYEQYF,TGTGCCAGCAGTCCCCCCCGGCCGAGCTCCTACGAGCAGTACTTC
TRBD2,TRBV6-4,TRBJ2-3,NA,CASSDGSGDTQYF,TGTGCCAGCAGTGACGGTAGCGGGGATACGCAGTATTTT
NA,TRBV7-2,TRBJ1-1,NA,CASSLSGGENTEAFF,TGTGCCAGCAGCTTAAGTGGAGGTGAGAACACTGAAGCTTTCTTT
NA,TRBV4-1,TRBJ1-3,once,CASSQGGGPYSGNTIYF,TGCGCCAGCAGCCAAGGAGGGGGACCGTACTCTGGAAACACCATATATTTT
TRBD1,TRBV2,TRBJ1-4,NA,CASNARTGVNEKLFF,TGTGCCAGCAACGCCAGGACAGGGGTTAATGAAAAACTGTTTTTT
NA,TRBV7-9,TRBJ1-1,NA,CAAKTGAVNTEAFF,TGTGCCGCCAAAACTGGGGCCGTGAACACTGAAGCTTTCTTT
NA,TRBV7-2,TRBJ2-5,few,CASTLRREGETQYF,TGTGCCAGCACTCTCCGGCGGGAAGGAGAGACCCAGTACTTC
TRBD1,TRBV7-8,TRBJ2-3,NA,CASSSGTTGGGADTQYF,TGTGCCAGCAGCTCGGGCACGACAGGGGGCGGCGCAGATACGCAGTATTTT
NA,TRBV2,TRBJ2-7,NA,CASSRGQVDYEQYF,TGTGCCAGCAGCCGAGGCCAGGTGGACTACGAGCAGTACTTC